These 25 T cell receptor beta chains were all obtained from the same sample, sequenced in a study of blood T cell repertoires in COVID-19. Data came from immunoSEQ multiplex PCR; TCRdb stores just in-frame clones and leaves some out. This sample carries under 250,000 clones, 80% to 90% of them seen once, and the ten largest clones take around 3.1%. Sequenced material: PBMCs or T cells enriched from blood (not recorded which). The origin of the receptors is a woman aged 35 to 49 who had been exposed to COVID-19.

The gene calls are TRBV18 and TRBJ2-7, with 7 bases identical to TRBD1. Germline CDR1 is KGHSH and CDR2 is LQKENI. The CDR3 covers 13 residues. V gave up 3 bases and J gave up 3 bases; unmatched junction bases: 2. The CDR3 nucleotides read TGTGCCAGCTCACCCGGGACAGACTACGAGCAGTACTTC. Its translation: CASSPGTDYEQYF.

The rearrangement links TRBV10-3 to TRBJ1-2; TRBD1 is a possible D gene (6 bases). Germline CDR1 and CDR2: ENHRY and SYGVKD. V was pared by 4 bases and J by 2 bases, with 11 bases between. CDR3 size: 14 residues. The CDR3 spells CAISGIRGNYGYTF. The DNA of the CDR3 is TGTGCCATCAGTGGGATCAGGGGCAACTATGGCTACACCTTC.

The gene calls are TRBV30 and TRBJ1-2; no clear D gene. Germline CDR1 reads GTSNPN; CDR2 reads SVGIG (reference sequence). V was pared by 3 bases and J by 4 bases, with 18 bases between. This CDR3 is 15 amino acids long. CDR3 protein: CAWSLMAGWAYGYTF. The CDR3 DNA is TGTGCCTGGAGCCTGATGGCCGGCTGGGCCTATGGCTACACCTTC.

The CDR3 DNA is TGTGCCAGCACCCAGCGGACAGGAGCCTATGGCTACACCTTC. It specifies CASTQRTGAYGYTF. This chain uses TRBV27 with TRBJ1-2; 7 nucleotides agree with TRBD1. V shed 7 bases and J 4 bases; nucleotides not matched to a gene: 9. Germline V lookup: CDR1 MNHEY, CDR2 SMNVEV (reference sequence). The CDR3 extends over 14 amino acids.

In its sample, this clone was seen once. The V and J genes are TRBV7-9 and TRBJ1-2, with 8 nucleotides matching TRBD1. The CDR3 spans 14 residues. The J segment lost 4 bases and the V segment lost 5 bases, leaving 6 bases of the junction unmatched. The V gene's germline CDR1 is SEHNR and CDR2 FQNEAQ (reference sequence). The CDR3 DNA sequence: TGTGCCAGCAGCACCCCGGGACAGGTCTATGGCTACACCTTC. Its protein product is CASSTPGQVYGYTF.

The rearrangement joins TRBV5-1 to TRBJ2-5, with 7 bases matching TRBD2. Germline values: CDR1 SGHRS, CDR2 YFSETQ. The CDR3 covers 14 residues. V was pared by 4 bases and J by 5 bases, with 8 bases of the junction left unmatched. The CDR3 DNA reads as TGCGCCAGCAGCCAACGTTGGGGGGGTGAGACCCAGTACTTC. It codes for CASSQRWGGETQYF.

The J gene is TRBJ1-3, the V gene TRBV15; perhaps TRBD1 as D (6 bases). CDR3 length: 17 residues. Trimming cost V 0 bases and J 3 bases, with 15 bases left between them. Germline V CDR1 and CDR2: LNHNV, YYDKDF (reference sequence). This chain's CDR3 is CATSRDRQATVGNTIYF. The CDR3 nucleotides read TGTGCCACCAGCAGAGACCGACAGGCAACAGTTGGAAACACCATATATTTT.

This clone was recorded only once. The CDR3 coding sequence is TGCGCCAGCAGCCCCGAAGCAAATTTCCAAGAGACCCAGTACTTC. Encoded protein: CASSPEANFQETQYF. V usage is TRBV5-1 and J usage is TRBJ2-5; D is ambiguous. Germline V gene lookup returns CDR1 SGHRS and CDR2 YFSETQ. The CDR3 sequence is 15 residues long. The germline V and J ends were trimmed by 4 bases and 1 base, with 14 bases remaining between them. Full variable domain (remainder filled in from reference TRBV5-1 and TRBJ2-5): KAGVTQTPRYLIKTRGQQVTLSCSPISGHRSVSWYQQTPGQGLQFLFEYFSETQRNKGNFPGRFSGRQFSNSRSEMNVSTLELGDSALYLCASSPEANFQETQYFGPGTRLLVL.

The CDR3 nucleotides read TGCAGGTTGGACAGGGACTATGGCTACACCTTC. Protein: CRLDRDYGYTF. The rearrangement uses TRBV20-1 and TRBJ1-2, with 8 positions matching TRBD1. The CDR3 covers 11 residues. CDR1 is DFQATT, CDR2 SNEGSKA, per germline (reference sequence).

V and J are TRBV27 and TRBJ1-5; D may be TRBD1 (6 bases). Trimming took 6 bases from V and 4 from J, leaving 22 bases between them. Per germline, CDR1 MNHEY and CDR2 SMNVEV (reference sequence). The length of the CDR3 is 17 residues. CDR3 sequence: CASSTLAGVVGNQPQHF. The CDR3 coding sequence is TGTGCCAGCAGCACACTCGCAGGGGTGGTTGGGAATCAGCCCCAGCATTTT.

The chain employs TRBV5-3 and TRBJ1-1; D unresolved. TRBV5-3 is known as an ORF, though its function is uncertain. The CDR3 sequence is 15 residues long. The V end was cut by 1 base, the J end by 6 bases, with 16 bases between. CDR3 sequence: CARSLCGVYRAEAFF. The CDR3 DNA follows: TGTGCCAGAAGCTTGTGCGGGGTATATCGCGCTGAAGCTTTCTTT.

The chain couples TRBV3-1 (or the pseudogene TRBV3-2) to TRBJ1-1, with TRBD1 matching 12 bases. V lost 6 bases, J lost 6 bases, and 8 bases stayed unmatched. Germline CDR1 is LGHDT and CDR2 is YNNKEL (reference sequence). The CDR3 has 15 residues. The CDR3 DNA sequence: TGTGCCAGCAGTGGGACAGGGGGCAGGAGCGCTGAAGCTTTCTTT. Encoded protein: CASSGTGGRSAEAFF.

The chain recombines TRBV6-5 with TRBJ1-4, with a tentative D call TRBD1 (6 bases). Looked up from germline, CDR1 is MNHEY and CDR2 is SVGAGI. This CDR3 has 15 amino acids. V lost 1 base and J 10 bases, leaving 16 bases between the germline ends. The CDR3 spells CASSYWDNGRGKLFF. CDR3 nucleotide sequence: TGTGCCAGCAGTTACTGGGACAATGGCCGGGGAAAACTGTTTTTT.

The CDR3 nucleotides are TGTGCCAGCAGTTGGGCCAGACCGGGACTAGGAGAGACCCAGTACTTC. Amino acids: CASSWARPGLGETQYF. V and J are TRBV27 and TRBJ2-5, with TRBD2 matching over 8 bases. This CDR3 has 16 amino acids. Per germline, CDR1 MNHEY and CDR2 SMNVEV (reference sequence). With V trimmed by 4 bases and J by 4 bases, 11 bases remained unmatched.

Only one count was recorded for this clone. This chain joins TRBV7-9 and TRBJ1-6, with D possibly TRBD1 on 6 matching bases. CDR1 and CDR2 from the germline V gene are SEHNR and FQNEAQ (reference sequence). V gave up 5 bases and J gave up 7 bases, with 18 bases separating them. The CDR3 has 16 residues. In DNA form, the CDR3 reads TGTGCCAGCAGCGGGGAACAGGGCCTCTTCAATTCACCCCTCCACTTT. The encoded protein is CASSGEQGLFNSPLHF.

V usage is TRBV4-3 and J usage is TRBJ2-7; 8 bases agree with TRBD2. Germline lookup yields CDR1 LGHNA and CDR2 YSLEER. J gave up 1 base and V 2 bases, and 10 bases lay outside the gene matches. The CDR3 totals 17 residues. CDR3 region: CASSQLYGGASSYEQYF. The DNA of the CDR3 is TGCGCCAGCAGCCAATTATACGGGGGGGCCAGTTCCTACGAGCAGTACTTC.

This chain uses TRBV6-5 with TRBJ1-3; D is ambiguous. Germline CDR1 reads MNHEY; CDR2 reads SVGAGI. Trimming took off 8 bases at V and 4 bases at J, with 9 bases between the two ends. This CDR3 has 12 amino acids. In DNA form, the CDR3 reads TGTGCCAGCCGGTTGTTAGGAAACACCATATATTTT. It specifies CASRLLGNTIYF.

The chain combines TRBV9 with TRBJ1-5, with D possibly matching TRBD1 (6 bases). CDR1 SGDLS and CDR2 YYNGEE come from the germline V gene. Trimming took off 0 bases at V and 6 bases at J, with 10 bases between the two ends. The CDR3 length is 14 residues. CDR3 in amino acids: CASSVGTGRQPQHF. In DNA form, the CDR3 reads TGTGCCAGCAGCGTAGGTACAGGGCGTCAGCCCCAGCATTTT.

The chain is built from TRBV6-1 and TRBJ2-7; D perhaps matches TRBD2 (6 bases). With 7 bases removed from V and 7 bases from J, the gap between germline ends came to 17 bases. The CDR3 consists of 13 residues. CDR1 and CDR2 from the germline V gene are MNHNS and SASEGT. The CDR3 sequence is CASNSGGAGEQYV. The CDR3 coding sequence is TGTGCCAGCAACTCGGGCGGGGCTGGGGAGCAGTACGTC.

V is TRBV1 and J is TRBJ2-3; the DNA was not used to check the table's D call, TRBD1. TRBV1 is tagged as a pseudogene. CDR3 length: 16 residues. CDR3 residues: CTGKTAGIGCTDTQYF. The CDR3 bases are TGCACCGGAAAGACTGCAGGGATAGGGTGCACAGATACGCAGTATTTT.

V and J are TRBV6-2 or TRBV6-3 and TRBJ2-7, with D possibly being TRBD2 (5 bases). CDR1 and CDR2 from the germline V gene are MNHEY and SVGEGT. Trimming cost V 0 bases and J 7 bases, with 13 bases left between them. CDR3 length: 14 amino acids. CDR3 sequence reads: CASSYSLTGSEQYV. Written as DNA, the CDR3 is TGTGCCAGCAGTTACTCCCTGACGGGATCGGAGCAGTACGTC.

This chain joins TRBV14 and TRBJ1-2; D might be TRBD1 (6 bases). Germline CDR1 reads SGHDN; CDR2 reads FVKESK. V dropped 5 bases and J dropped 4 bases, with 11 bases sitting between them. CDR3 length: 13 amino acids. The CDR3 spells CASSSGHLYGYTF. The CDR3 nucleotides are TGTGCCAGCAGCTCGGGACACCTCTATGGCTACACCTTC. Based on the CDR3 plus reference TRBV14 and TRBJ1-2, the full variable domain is EAGVTQFPSHSVIEKGQTVTLRCDPISGHDNLYWYRRVMGKEIKFLLHFVKESKQDESGMPNNRFLAERTGGTYSTLKVQPAELEDSGVYFCASSSGHLYGYTFGSGTRLTVV.

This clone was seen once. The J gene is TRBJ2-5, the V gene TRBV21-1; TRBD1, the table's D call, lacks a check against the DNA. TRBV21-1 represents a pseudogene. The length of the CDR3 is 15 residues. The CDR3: CASSKEDRKKETQYF. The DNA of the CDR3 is TGTGCCAGCAGCAAAGAGGACAGGAAAAAAGAGACCCAGTACTTC.

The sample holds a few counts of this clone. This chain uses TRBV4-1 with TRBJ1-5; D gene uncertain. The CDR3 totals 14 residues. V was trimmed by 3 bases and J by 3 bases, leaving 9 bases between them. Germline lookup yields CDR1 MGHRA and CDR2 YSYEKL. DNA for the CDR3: TGCGCCAGCAGCCAGACGAGGTACAATCAGCCCCAGCATTTT. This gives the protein CASSQTRYNQPQHF.

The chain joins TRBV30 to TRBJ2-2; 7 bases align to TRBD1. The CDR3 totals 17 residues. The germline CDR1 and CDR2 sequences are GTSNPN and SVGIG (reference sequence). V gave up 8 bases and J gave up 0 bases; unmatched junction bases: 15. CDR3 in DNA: TGTGCCGGCAAATTCCCGAACAGGGGCTCGAACACCGGGGAGCTGTTTTTT. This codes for CAGKFPNRGSNTGELFF. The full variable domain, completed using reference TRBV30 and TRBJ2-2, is SQTIHQWPATLVQPVGSPLSLECTVEGTSNPNLYWYRQAAGRGLQLLFYSVGIGQISSEVPQNLSASRPQDRQFILSSKKLLLSDSGFYLCAGKFPNRGSNTGELFFGEGSRLTVL.